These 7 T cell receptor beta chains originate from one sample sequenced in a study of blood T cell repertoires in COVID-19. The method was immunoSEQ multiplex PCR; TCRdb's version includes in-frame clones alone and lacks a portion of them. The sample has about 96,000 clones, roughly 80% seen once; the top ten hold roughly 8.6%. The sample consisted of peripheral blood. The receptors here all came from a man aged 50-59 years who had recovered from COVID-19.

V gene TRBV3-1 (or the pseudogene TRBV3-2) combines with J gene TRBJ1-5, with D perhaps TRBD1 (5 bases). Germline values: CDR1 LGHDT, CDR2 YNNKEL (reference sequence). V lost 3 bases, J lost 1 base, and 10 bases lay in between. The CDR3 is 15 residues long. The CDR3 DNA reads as TGTGCCAGCAGCCAGGCCTGGGGCAGCAATCAGCCCCAGCATTTT. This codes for CASSQAWGSNQPQHF.

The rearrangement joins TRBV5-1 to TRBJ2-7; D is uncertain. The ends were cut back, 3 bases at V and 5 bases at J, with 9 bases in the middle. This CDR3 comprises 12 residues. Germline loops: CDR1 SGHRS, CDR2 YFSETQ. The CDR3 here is CASSSGEDEQYF. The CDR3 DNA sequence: TGCGCCAGCAGCTCCGGAGAGGACGAGCAGTACTTC.

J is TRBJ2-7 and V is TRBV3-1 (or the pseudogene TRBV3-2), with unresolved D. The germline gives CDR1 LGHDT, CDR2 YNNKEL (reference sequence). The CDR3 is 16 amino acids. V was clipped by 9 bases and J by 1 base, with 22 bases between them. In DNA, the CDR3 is TGTGCCAGAGTATCTCGTGGAGCTCCCTCATCCTACGAGCAGTACTTC. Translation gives CARVSRGAPSSYEQYF.

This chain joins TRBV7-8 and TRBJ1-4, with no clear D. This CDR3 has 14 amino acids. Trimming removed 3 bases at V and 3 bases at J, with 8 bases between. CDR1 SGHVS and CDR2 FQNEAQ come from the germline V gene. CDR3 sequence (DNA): TGTGCCAGCAGCTTCTCCCTTCCTAATGAAAAACTGTTTTTT. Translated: CASSFSLPNEKLFF.

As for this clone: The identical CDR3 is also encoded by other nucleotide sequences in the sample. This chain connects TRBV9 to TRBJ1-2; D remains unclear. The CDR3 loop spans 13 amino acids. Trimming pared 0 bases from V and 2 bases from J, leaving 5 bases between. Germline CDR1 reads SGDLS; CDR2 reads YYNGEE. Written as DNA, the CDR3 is TGTGCCAGCAGCGTAGACAGAAACTATGGCTACACCTTC. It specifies CASSVDRNYGYTF. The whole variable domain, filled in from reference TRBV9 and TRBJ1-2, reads DSGVTQTPKHLITATGQRVTLRCSPRSGDLSVYWYQQSLDQGLQFLIQYYNGEERAKGNILERFSAQQFPDLHSELNLSSLELGDSALYFCASSVDRNYGYTFGSGTRLTVV.

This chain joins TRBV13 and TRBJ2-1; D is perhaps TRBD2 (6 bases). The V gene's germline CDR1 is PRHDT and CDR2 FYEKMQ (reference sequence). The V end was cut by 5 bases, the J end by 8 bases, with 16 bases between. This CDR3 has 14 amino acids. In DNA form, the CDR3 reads TGTGCCAGCAGCAGGCCATCGACTAGTTATGAGCAGTTCTTC. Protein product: CASSRPSTSYEQFF. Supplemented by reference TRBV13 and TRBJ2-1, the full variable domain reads AAGVIQSPRHLIKEKRETATLKCYPIPRHDTVYWYQQGPGQDPQFLISFYEKMQSDKGSIPDRFSAQQFSDYHSELNMSSLELGDSALYFCASSRPSTSYEQFFGPGTRLTVL.

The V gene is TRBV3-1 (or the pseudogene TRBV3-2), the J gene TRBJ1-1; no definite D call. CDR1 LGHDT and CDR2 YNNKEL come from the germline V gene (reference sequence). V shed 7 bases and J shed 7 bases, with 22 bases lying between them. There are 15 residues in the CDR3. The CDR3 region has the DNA TGTGCCAGCACCTCCCGAAGGCTGGGCGACAATGAAGCTTTCTTT. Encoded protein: CASTSRRLGDNEAFF.